This entry is about one T cell receptor beta chain. Its target antigen remains unknown. No per-base quality is available; no much larger clone lies one base away. This entry is derived from a study of shared clonotypes between healthy human individuals (dated by TCRdb to about 2020). About the study as a whole: Two women and a few men aged 18 to 49 years were included in the cohort. For each donor, three plates each were used for CD4 naive and CD4 memory, two plates were used for CD8 naive, and one plate was used for CD8 memory. To increase sequencing depth and limit assay-specific biases, different laboratories used diverse techniques to prepare libraries and sequence TCR repertoires. Leukapheresis yielded between about 0.9 and 10 billion PBMCs per donor. Blood TCR repertoires of about five healthy adults were deeply sequenced to estimate repertoire size and the extent of clonotype sharing between individuals. Points the paper makes about the study in general: Larger estimated clonotype richness was generally found for naive subsets than for memory subsets. Even with the large sequencing depth, rarefaction of the sorted-subset datasets indicated that sequencing was incomplete. Pairwise subsampling indicated that sequencing depth was expected to affect the degree of clonotype sharing among donors. The genetic and exposure-history diversity represented was limited by the small number of donors. Sharing across a few donors was observed for approximately 5% of naive CD4, around 3.5% of naive CD8, 2% to 2.5% of memory CD4, and less than 0.45% of memory CD8 clonotypes. Sampling was restricted to blood, and TCR repertoires in tissue are likely to differ from TCR repertoires in blood. Clonotypes shared by all four sorted-subset donors showed higher generation probabilities than non-shared clonotypes.

Using the deep immunoSEQ assay, multiplex PCR amplified TCR CDR3 regions from genomic DNA. Extracted genomic DNA from each cell subset was spread evenly across all wells of several immunoSEQ 96-well plates, with each plate serving as a replicate. For sorted subsets, 150 to 250 ng genomic DNA, equal to 25,000 to 35,000 T cell genomes, was loaded into each replicate PCR. The purified libraries were quantified using a Qubit 3.0 fluorometer, sized with a Bioanalyzer 2100, and then quantified again using the KAPA Library Quantification kit. A separate single-read 150-cycle Illumina NextSeq 550 flow cell was used to sequence each immunoSEQ 96-well plate. As for how the authors treated the data: Because only junctional sequences without quality scores were contained in the immunoSEQ output, filtering matching that applied to full-length reads could not be performed. Sequences were annotated with PyIR, a Python wrapper for IgBLAST v1.9, using IMGT germline references to assign V/J genes and CDR3. Any read was removed if the V/J assignment was weak (E-value above 1e-6), the CDR3 was missing, or the read contained stop codons, out-of-frame junctions, or ambiguous translated residues. V3J clonotypes were defined as sequences sharing the same inferred V gene, J gene, and CDR3 amino acid sequence. To compute the percentage overlap between repertoires, the number of shared unique clonotypes was divided by the size of the smaller repertoire. Richness of each repertoire was evaluated using RTK rarefaction, the Chao1 estimator, and Recon v2.1 estimates of unobserved clonotypes. For all TCRbeta clonotypes obtained by the gDNA method from four donors, generation probabilities were computed with OLGA. This immuneACCESS table, as held by TCRdb, lists in-frame sequences with V and J called but not all clones. Of the missing ones, under half trace to an unresolved V gene in checked studies; the others have no known cause. D and trimming come from the DNA, and the V and J calls and clone size come from that table. In this sample the table shows 2 million to 2.5 million clones, just over 90% of which occur a single time. Roughly 1.8% of the sample belongs to the ten largest clones.

CD8 naive samples were CD45RO-negative cells positively selected for CCR7, giving a CD45RA+CCR7+ population that excluded TemRA cells. Healthy HIV-negative adults with no recently reported acute infections or vaccinations were included as donors. Every donor was a Caucasian adult living in Nashville, Tennessee, USA. Blood was collected by leukapheresis, and PBMCs were isolated by Ficoll-Histopaque density gradient centrifugation and then cryopreserved in liquid nitrogen vapor phase. Purity and quantity of every magnetically sorted T cell population were checked by analytical flow cytometry. From each sorted fraction, genomic DNA was isolated and quantified by UV absorbance on a Nanodrop 2000c. Relative to germline, V is 0 bases shorter and J is 2 bases shorter, with 18 bases between their ends. Via the germline V gene (reference sequence), CDR1 is SGHNT and CDR2 YYREEE. From its cysteine to its phenylalanine, the CDR3 spans 19 amino acids. CDR3 DNA is the only sequence kept; it has 57 bases, read in frame from the first base.

The clonotype was recovered from a man aged 18-30 years in good health. Some clones in this sample may be carry-over from other donors' samples. Sequencing was performed on naive CD8+ T cells from PBMCs. The cell subset or site label, as the study defines it: CD45RA+CCR7+. The rearranged segments are TRBV5-4 and TRBJ2-6; no D gene is confidently identified. In nucleotide form, the sequence is TGTGCCAGCAGCTTGGGGGATCCTTATATAGTCACTGGGGCCAACGTCCTGACTTTC. Protein translation: CASSLGDPYIVTGANVLTF.